Presented here are 6 T cell receptor beta chains from one specimen sequenced in a study of blood T cell repertoires in COVID-19. Here immunoSEQ multiplex PCR was the method, and the copy in TCRdb shows in-frame clones only, minus some. Of around 71,000 clones in the sample, roughly 83% are singletons; the top ten hold over 25%. The sequencing input was peripheral blood. The receptors were gathered from a man aged 70 or older with acute or convalescent COVID-19.

This chain's CDR3 is CASSRAGYAGGQETQYF. The CDR3 DNA reads as TGTGCCAGCTCCCGAGCCGGCTACGCGGGAGGCCAAGAGACCCAGTACTTC. The V and J genes are TRBV9 and TRBJ2-5; 8 bases are a match to TRBD2. V dropped 7 bases and J dropped 1; count of bases not matched to a gene: 15. CDR3 length: 17 amino acids. CDR1 and CDR2 (germline): SGDLS, YYNGEE.

V usage is TRBV5-4 and J usage is TRBJ2-7, with D tentatively TRBD1 (6 bases). V lost 5 bases and J lost 5, with 8 bases in between. This CDR3 spans 11 amino acids. Germline loops: CDR1 SGHNT, CDR2 YYREEE (reference sequence). This CDR3 reads CASSGGHEQYF. CDR3 nucleotides: TGTGCCAGCAGTGGGGGCCACGAGCAGTACTTC.

The rearrangement links TRBV5-1 to TRBJ2-1; D call uncertain. CDR1 SGHRS and CDR2 YFSETQ come from the germline V gene. Trimming removed 0 bases from V and 1 base from J, with 8 bases in between. The CDR3 has 15 residues. The CDR3 spells CASSLGVVSYNEQFF. The CDR3 DNA is TGCGCCAGCAGCTTGGGCGTTGTATCCTACAATGAGCAGTTCTTC. Variable domain in full (rest from reference TRBV5-1 and TRBJ2-1): KAGVTQTPRYLIKTRGQQVTLSCSPISGHRSVSWYQQTPGQGLQFLFEYFSETQRNKGNFPGRFSGRQFSNSRSEMNVSTLELGDSALYLCASSLGVVSYNEQFFGPGTRLTVL.

This chain uses TRBV5-4 with TRBJ2-7, with 10 bases aligning to TRBD1. V lost 0 bases and J lost 2; bases outside the gene matches: 5. Germline V gene sequence: CDR1 SGHNT, CDR2 YYREEE (reference sequence). This CDR3 region has 16 residues. CDR3 region: CASSLEGQGSAYEQYF. DNA of the CDR3: TGTGCCAGCAGCTTGGAGGGACAGGGGTCTGCCTACGAGCAGTACTTC. The whole variable domain, filled in from reference TRBV5-4 and TRBJ2-7, reads ETGVTQSPTHLIKTRGQQVTLRCSSQSGHNTVSWYQQALGQGPQFIFQYYREEENGRGNFPPRFSGLQFPNYSSELNVNALELDDSALYLCASSLEGQGSAYEQYFGPGTRLTVT.

The genes are TRBV5-1 and TRBJ1-4; D gene ambiguous. Between the trimmed V and J ends, which lost 4 bases and 0 bases, there was a span of 7 bases. The CDR3 has 14 residues. Germline values: CDR1 SGHRS, CDR2 YFSETQ. In DNA form, the CDR3 reads TGCGCCAGCAGCACGACACCAACTAATGAAAAACTGTTTTTT. Protein sequence: CASSTTPTNEKLFF.

This clone has only a few counts. The gene calls are TRBV9 and TRBJ2-2; 8 bases line up with TRBD2. The length of the CDR3 is 19 residues. With V trimmed by 4 bases and J by 1 base, 15 bases remained unmatched. CDR1 is SGDLS and CDR2 is YYNGEE in the germline V gene. The CDR3 DNA is TGTGCCAGCAGCCCCCCGCTCTTAGGGGCGGGAGGGAACACCGGGGAGCTGTTTTTT. It is translated as CASSPPLLGAGGNTGELFF.